Described below is a single T cell receptor beta chain sequence and its context. Its antigen is currently unknown. This specimen comes from a study of post-analysis software for immune sequencing data. Across the study: Relapsing-remitting, secondary progressive and progressive-relapsing forms made up the multiple sclerosis disease courses. Study-wide results and caveats: Samples sharing a preparation batch grouped tightly together when assessed by F measure. Compared with controls, patients had more of five TRBV segments, including TRBV5-6, TRBV5-1 and TRBV20-1. Comparison with controls showed significantly lower normalized Chao1 diversity in multiple sclerosis patients.

Trimming shortened V by 7 bases and J by 7 bases, and 14 bases separated the two germline ends. Germline V gives CDR1 MDHEN, CDR2 SYDVKM. This CDR3 contains 13 residues. Every TCR beta cDNA library bore unique molecular identifiers. There were 1 to 10 million T cells, and about 540,000 cDNA molecules came from them. TCRdb recomputed calls from the PCR reads with MiXCR, one row per CDR3 protein. Among around 770,000 distinct CDR3 sequences listed, approximately 44% were seen once. The clonotype was recovered from a girl between 10 and 17 years old with multiple sclerosis. The specimen was blood. The J gene is TRBJ1-5, the V gene TRBV28, with D uncertain. The CDR3 coding sequence is TGTGCCAGCAAACCCCTCTACGGGCAGCCCCAGCATTTT. This translates into CASKPLYGQPQHF.